Presented here are 23 T cell receptor beta chains from one specimen sequenced in a study of T cells in Graves' hyperthyroidism and ophthalmopathy. Researchers amplified the TCR beta CDR3 regions from RNA transcripts. Carried out on the TCR CDR3, a first-round RT-PCR used the HTBI primer set. MiXCR, run by TCRdb on the multiplex PCR reads, gives a single entry per CDR3 protein. The data show 500,000 to 800,000 distinct CDR3 sequences, roughly 46% seen once. Material: peripheral blood or thyroid tissue (not recorded which). Source of these receptors: an adult man with Graves' disease, either hyperthyroidism or ophthalmopathy (not recorded which).

This chain connects TRBV2 to TRBJ2-7; a possible D gene is TRBD1 (5 bases). Germline CDR1 is SNHLY and CDR2 is FYNNEI. This CDR3 region has 14 residues. V gave up 5 bases and J gave up 3 bases, with 14 bases separating them. The CDR3 DNA reads as TGTGCCAGCAGTAAGGGCAGGGTCATCTACGAGCAGTACTTC. This codes for CASSKGRVIYEQYF.

V is TRBV7-6 and J is TRBJ2-7; maybe TRBD1 (6 bases). Trimming removed 3 bases from V and 0 bases from J, with 9 bases in between. The V gene's germline CDR1 is SGHVS and CDR2 FNYEAQ. There are 14 residues in the CDR3. The CDR3, as DNA: TGTGCCAGCAGCTTGCCAGGGGCCTCCTACGAGCAGTACTTC. It encodes CASSLPGASYEQYF.

This clonotype showed up just a few times. The chain uses TRBV12-5 and TRBJ2-7; D gene unclear. The CDR3 contains 12 residues. Trimming left V 0 bases short and J 4 bases short, with 4 bases between. CDR1 and CDR2 (germline): LGHNT, FRNRAP. The CDR3 spells CASGLVKYEQYF. The DNA of the CDR3 is TGTGCTAGTGGTTTGGTTAAATACGAGCAGTACTTC. The full variable domain, with the rest looked up from reference TRBV12-5 and TRBJ2-7, is DARVTQTPRHKVTEMGQEVTMRCQPILGHNTVFWYRQTMMQGLELLAYFRNRAPLDDSGMPKDRFSAEMPDATLATLKIQPSEPRDSAVYFCASGLVKYEQYFGPGTRLTVT.

As concerns this clonotype: This may come from a read error, since a much larger clone is one base off. This CDR3 reads CASSLRTDGNTIYF. The CDR3 DNA reads TGCGCCAGCAGCTTGAGGACGGATGGAAACACCATATATTTT. The rearrangement joins TRBV5-1 to TRBJ1-3, with unresolved D. The germline V gene encodes CDR1 SGHRS and CDR2 YFSETQ. The V gene lost 1 base and the J gene lost 3 bases, with 8 bases spanning the gap. The CDR3 contains 14 residues.

A note on this clonotype: Possible read error: a much larger clone is one base away. This sequence joins TRBV10-3 and TRBJ1-6; D not resolved. Germline V gene data show CDR1 as ENHRY and CDR2 as SYGVKD. CDR3 length: 12 residues. Trimming left V 5 bases short and J 9 bases short, with 8 bases between. The CDR3 sequence is CAISLNGSPLHF. Written as DNA, the CDR3 is TGTGCCATCAGTTTAAACGGTTCACCCCTCCACTTT.

The table lists this clonotype with a few counts. This rearrangement joins TRBV19 to TRBJ1-4; the D is unclear. The V gene lost 1 base and the J gene lost 2 bases, with 11 bases spanning the gap. CDR1 and CDR2 (germline): LNHDA, SQIVND (reference sequence). The CDR3 is 16 amino acids. CDR3 residues: CASSIGLASTNEKLFF. The DNA for the CDR3 is TGTGCCAGTAGTATAGGTTTAGCTTCCACTAATGAAAAACTGTTTTTT. Looking up the rest from reference TRBV19 and TRBJ1-4 gives the full variable domain: DGGITQSPKYLFRKEGQNVTLSCEQNLNHDAMYWYRQDPGQGLRLIYYSQIVNDFQKGDIAEGYSVSREKKESFPLTVTSAQKNPTAFYLCASSIGLASTNEKLFFGSGTQLSVL.

The chain uses TRBV7-2 and TRBJ2-3, with a possible D match to TRBD1 (5 bases). CDR1 SGHTA and CDR2 FQGNSA come from the germline V gene. The CDR3 contains 16 residues. Trimming cost V 3 bases and J 0 bases, with 13 bases left between them. The CDR3: CASSFRRVISTDTQYF. CDR3 DNA: TGTGCCAGCAGCTTCCGCAGGGTAATCAGCACAGATACGCAGTATTTT.

This clonotype appeared once. The chain is built from TRBV6-1 and TRBJ1-4; 7 bases map to TRBD1. The CDR3 is made up of 13 amino acids. V trimming: 8 bases; J trimming: 11 bases; junction bases outside the gene matches: 11. In germline, CDR1 is MNHNS, CDR2 SASEGT. CDR3 DNA sequence: TGTGCCAGCGGACGACAGGGAGGAGAGAAACTGTTTTTT. It yields the protein CASGRQGGEKLFF.

This clonotype was seen many times. The chain joins TRBV10-3 to TRBJ1-6, with D unclear. This CDR3 has 12 residues. From germline, CDR1 is ENHRY and CDR2 SYGVKD. V shed 0 bases and J shed 9 bases, with 3 bases lying between them. CDR3 DNA sequence: TGTGCCATCAGTGAGTCGGTTTCACCCCTCCACTTT. This gives the protein CAISESVSPLHF.

The rearrangement joins TRBV2 to TRBJ1-6, with 11 bases that match TRBD1. The germline V gene encodes CDR1 SNHLY and CDR2 FYNNEI. The CDR3 runs to 17 residues. The V and J ends lost 5 bases and 3 bases, in that order; junction bases with no gene match: 6. The CDR3 DNA reads as TGTGCCAGCAGTTACGCGGGGACAGGGGGCTATAATTCACCCCTCCACTTT. Translating gives CASSYAGTGGYNSPLHF.

This clonotype was seen a few times. This rearrangement joins TRBV4-1 to TRBJ1-2; 7 nucleotides match TRBD1. The ends lost 1 base at V and 3 bases at J; junction bases unmatched: 2. In germline, CDR1 is MGHRA, CDR2 YSYEKL. The CDR3 spans 14 residues. CDR3 sequence (DNA): TGCGCCAGCAGCCAAGCAGACAGGGACTATGGCTACACCTTC. The encoded protein is CASSQADRDYGYTF.

This clonotype occurred a few times. This sequence joins TRBV20-1 and TRBJ1-2; 7 bases agree with TRBD1. Per the germline V gene, CDR1 is DFQATT and CDR2 is SNEGSKA (reference sequence). The CDR3 spans 13 residues. The V segment lost 6 bases and the J segment 9 bases; nucleotides outside the gene matches: 13. CDR3 DNA: TGCAGTGCCCCGAGAGGGCAGGGGGTGAGCTACACCTTC. As protein: CSAPRGQGVSYTF.

The chain combines TRBV10-2 with TRBJ2-5; 7 bases line up with TRBD2. Germline CDR1 and CDR2: WSHSY and SAAADI. CDR3 size: 14 residues. V lost 6 bases and J lost 3; bases outside the gene matches: 7. The CDR3 DNA reads as TGCGCCAGCAGCCAACCACTAGCGAAAGAGACCCAGTACTTC. Its translation: CASSQPLAKETQYF.

This clonotype was observed a handful of times. The rearrangement links TRBV5-1 to TRBJ1-1, with no clear D. Trimming cost V 4 bases and J 4 bases, with 17 bases left between them. Germline V CDR1 and CDR2: SGHRS, YFSETQ. This CDR3 comprises 15 residues. CDR3 coding DNA: TGCGCCAGCAGCCCCGGGGAGTGGATGAGCACTGAAGCTTTCTTT. It yields the protein CASSPGEWMSTEAFF.

Regarding this clonotype: This CDR3 fails to terminate in the conserved phenylalanine or tryptophan, so it likely reflects a read error. The rearrangement uses TRBV29-1 and TRBJ1-1, with D maybe TRBD1 (6 bases). This CDR3 comprises 11 residues. The V gene's germline CDR1 is SQVTM and CDR2 ANQGSEA. The CDR3 nucleotides are TGCAGCGCTGAAGGGGGGACTGAAGCTTTCCTT. As protein: CSAEGGTEAFL.

The genes are TRBV7-4 and TRBJ1-6, with 8 bases identical to TRBD1. The J segment lost 0 bases and the V segment lost 6 bases, leaving 7 bases of the junction unmatched. The CDR3 length is 17 residues. Germline CDR1 reads SGHVT; CDR2 reads SQSDAQ. The DNA for the CDR3 is TGTGCCAGCAGGAGGGGACAGGAGAGCTCCTATAATTCACCCCTCCACTTT. Protein sequence: CASRRGQESSYNSPLHF.

In regard to this clonotype: In this CDR3 the conserved last residue, phenylalanine or tryptophan, is missing, so a read error is likely. The chain links TRBV12-3 or TRBV12-4 to TRBJ1-5, with D possibly being TRBD1 (5 bases). This CDR3 comprises 15 residues. V was trimmed by 3 bases and J by 0 bases, leaving 9 bases between them. The CDR3 is CASSFWGISNQPQHL. The CDR3 coding sequence is TGTGCCAGCAGTTTCTGGGGGATTAGCAATCAGCCCCAGCATCTT.

The chain is built from TRBV10-2 and TRBJ1-5; 8 nucleotides align to TRBD1. The germline V gene encodes CDR1 WSHSY and CDR2 SAAADI. V was clipped by 2 bases and J by 2 bases; unmatched bases: 2. The CDR3 is made up of 15 amino acids. The CDR3 DNA reads TGCGCCAGCAGTGAGACGGGACAGGGCAATCAGCCCCAGCATTTT. It yields the protein CASSETGQGNQPQHF.

This clonotype was counted ten times or more. V gene TRBV2 combines with J gene TRBJ1-5; tentatively, D is TRBD1 (5 bases). This CDR3 is built from 15 residues. The V gene's germline CDR1 is SNHLY and CDR2 FYNNEI. Trimming left V 6 bases short and J 3 bases short, with 15 bases between. The CDR3 sequence: CASRRQSSNNQPQHF. The CDR3 coding sequence is TGTGCCAGCAGAAGACAGAGCTCCAACAATCAGCCCCAGCATTTT. Combining the CDR3 with reference TRBV2 and TRBJ1-5 gives the whole variable domain EPEVTQTPSHQVTQMGQEVILRCVPISNHLYFYWYRQILGQKVEFLVSFYNNEISEKSEIFDDQFSVERPDGSNFTLKIRSTKLEDSAMYFCASRRQSSNNQPQHFGDGTRLSIL.

The DNA for the CDR3 is TGCAGCTCCGGAGGGTACGAGCAGTACTTC. Translation: CSSGGYEQYF. The V gene is TRBV20-1, the J gene TRBJ2-7; tentatively, D is TRBD2 (6 bases). Per the germline V gene, CDR1 is DFQATT and CDR2 is SNEGSKA (reference sequence). The CDR3 runs 10 residues.

CDR3 sequence reads: CASSALGRESPLHF. CDR3 coding DNA: TGTGCCAGCAGCGCCCTAGGCAGGGAGTCACCCCTCCACTTT. This rearrangement joins TRBV9 to TRBJ1-6, with a possible D match to TRBD1 (5 bases). V was trimmed by 3 bases and J by 10 bases, leaving 14 bases between them. In germline, CDR1 is SGDLS, CDR2 YYNGEE. This CDR3 is 14 amino acids long.

This clonotype has ten or more counts. The chain uses TRBV7-9 and TRBJ2-7; no definite D call. Germline loops: CDR1 SEHNR, CDR2 FQNEAQ (reference sequence). The V end was cut by 2 bases, the J end by 1 base, with 12 bases between. This CDR3 comprises 15 residues. The CDR3 loop is CASSLMRSPSYEQYF. CDR3 coding DNA: TGTGCCAGCAGCTTAATGCGCTCTCCATCCTACGAGCAGTACTTC.

CDR3 sequence: CSARGLAGRYGYTF. The CDR3 DNA reads as TGCAGTGCTAGGGGACTAGCGGGTCGGTATGGCTACACCTTC. This chain connects TRBV20-1 to TRBJ1-2; a possible D gene is TRBD1 (5 bases). This CDR3 has 14 residues. Trimming removed 3 bases at V and 5 bases at J, with 16 bases between. Per germline, CDR1 DFQATT and CDR2 SNEGSKA (reference sequence).